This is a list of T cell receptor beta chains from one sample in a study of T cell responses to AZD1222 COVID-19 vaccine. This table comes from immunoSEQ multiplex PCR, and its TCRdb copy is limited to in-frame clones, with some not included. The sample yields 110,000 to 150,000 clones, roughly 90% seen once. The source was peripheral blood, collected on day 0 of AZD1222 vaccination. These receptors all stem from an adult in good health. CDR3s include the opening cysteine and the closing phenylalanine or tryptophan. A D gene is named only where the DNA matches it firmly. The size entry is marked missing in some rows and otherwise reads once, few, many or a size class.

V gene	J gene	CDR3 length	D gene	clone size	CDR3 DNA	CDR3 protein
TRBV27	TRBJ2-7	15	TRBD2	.	TGTGCCAGCAGACCAGGACTAGCGGGAGCCTACGAGCAGTACTTC	CASRPGLAGAYEQYF
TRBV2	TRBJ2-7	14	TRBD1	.	TGTGCCAGCAGTACCGGGACAGGGTTCGTCGAGCAGTACTTC	CASSTGTGFVEQYF
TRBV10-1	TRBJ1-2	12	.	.	TGCGCCAGCAGTGATCGAAACTATGGCTACACCTTC	CASSDRNYGYTF
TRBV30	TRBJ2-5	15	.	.	TGTGCCTGGAGTGTTCTTGGACCGTATCGGGAGACCCAGTACTTC	CAWSVLGPYRETQYF
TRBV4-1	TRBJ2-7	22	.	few	TGCGCCAGCAGCCCCTTCCGGGCCGGGCGGGAAGGTAGGGCCGGGCGGGAATACGAGCAGTACTTC	CASSPFRAGREGRAGREYEQYF
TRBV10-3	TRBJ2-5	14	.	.	TGTGCCATCAGTGATCCGGCTAAACAAGAGACCCAGTACTTC	CAISDPAKQETQYF
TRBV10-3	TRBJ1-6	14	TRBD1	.	TGTGCCATCAGGGGGACAGGGGTCAATTCACCCCTCCACTTT	CAIRGTGVNSPLHF
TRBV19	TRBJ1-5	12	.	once	TGTGCCAGTAGTCCGCGAGGACAGCCCCAGCATTTT	CASSPRGQPQHF
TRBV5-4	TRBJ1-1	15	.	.	TGTGCCAGCAGCCCCCCCGGACAGTGGAACACTGAAGCTTTCTTT	CASSPPGQWNTEAFF
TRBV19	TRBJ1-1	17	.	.	TGTGCCAGTAGTATTGGGAGGCGGCCCCTAATGAACACTGAAGCTTTCTTT	CASSIGRRPLMNTEAFF